These 5 T cell receptor beta chains were all obtained from the same sample, sequenced in a study of blood T cells in healthy people across ages. Next came a second PCR, run for about 6 to 12 cycles, which used a sample-barcoded 5' primer along with a J-beta primer mix. TCRdb itself ran the 5' RACE reads through MiXCR, one entry per CDR3 protein. The repertoire has 730,000 or so distinct CDR3 sequences, about 42% of them found once; the top ten carry 20% to 25%. Sequencing was performed on blood. The receptors originated from a woman in her sixties in good health.

This sequence joins TRBV9 and TRBJ1-6; the D is unclear. There are 13 residues in the CDR3. The germline V and J ends were trimmed by 3 bases and 6 bases, with 7 bases remaining between them. Germline CDR1 and CDR2: SGDLS and YYNGEE. CDR3 amino acids: CASSESGNSPLHF. The CDR3 region has the DNA TGTGCCAGCAGCGAATCGGGTAATTCACCCCTCCACTTT.

The chain combines TRBV21-1 with TRBJ2-4; no DNA check was done on the table's D call, TRBD1. TRBV21-1 is flagged as a pseudogene. The CDR3 spans 14 residues. The CDR3 here is CASSICPGLGIQYF. CDR3 in DNA: TGTGCCAGCAGCATTTGTCCGGGTTTAGGCATTCAGTACTTC.

The chain links TRBV18 to TRBJ2-2, with a weak D call TRBD2 (7 bases). The CDR3 has 16 amino acids. Germline CDR1 KGHSH, CDR2 LQKENI. V gave up 8 bases and J gave up 2 bases, with 18 bases separating them. CDR3 nucleotides: TGTGCCAGCCTTCGGGGGGACAAAGCAAACACCGGGGAGCTGTTTTTT. Translation gives CASLRGDKANTGELFF.

Notes on this clonotype: Possible read error: a much larger clone is one base away. The CDR3 bases are TGTGCCAGCAGCGCGACTACCACTGTGGGAGAGACCCAGTACTTC. Encoded protein: CASSATTTVGETQYF. The chain is built from TRBV9 and TRBJ2-5, with TRBD2 as a possible D gene (5 bases). Between the trimmed V and J ends, which lost 3 bases and 4 bases, there was a span of 16 bases. Germline CDR1 and CDR2: SGDLS and YYNGEE. This CDR3 has 15 amino acids. Based on the CDR3 plus reference TRBV9 and TRBJ2-5, the full variable domain is DSGVTQTPKHLITATGQRVTLRCSPRSGDLSVYWYQQSLDQGLQFLIQYYNGEERAKGNILERFSAQQFPDLHSELNLSSLELGDSALYFCASSATTTVGETQYFGPGTRLLVL.

The chain combines TRBV12-3 or TRBV12-4 with TRBJ2-1, with TRBD1 matching over 9 bases. The J call could be wrong; TRBJ2-7 is a better fit for the DNA end. This CDR3 contains 15 residues. This CDR3 is CASSVRTGAYNEQYF. CDR3 coding DNA: TGTGCCAGCAGTGTGAGGACAGGGGCCTACAATGAGCAGTACTTC.